This TCR beta chain comes out of a study of T cell repertoires in cytomegalovirus infection (dated by TCRdb to between 2017 and 2020). Study-wide context: Because public TCR beta signatures pointed to carriage of CMV infection together with the matching HLA type, the HLA type of each donor mattered for the analysis.

V loses 2 bases of germline sequence and J loses 3 bases, and the interval between the two ends is 4 bases. CDR1 and CDR2, per the germline V gene, are SGHVS and FNYEAQ. Measured from the cysteine to the phenylalanine, the CDR3 is 13 residues long. The sequence is cut down to CDR3 DNA, 39 bases in frame from base 1. Study-level results and caveats: The ex vivo response was dominated by HLA-C-restricted CMV-specific TCR beta clonotypes, and the single most frequent clonotype in two of eight donors was supplied by these HLA-C-restricted clonotypes. In both this cohort and an independent cohort of several hundred donors, the cumulative frequency of public TCR beta family members distinguished carriers of CMV infection plus the relevant HLA type.

The reads were generated on an Illumina HiSeq 1500. The public reads were quality trimmed at Q25 with fastp and then assembled into clones with MiXCR by TCRdb, keeping productive beta chains. Every CDR3 protein is listed once, alongside the most common genes and DNA of its rows. Here the sample has under 150,000 distinct CDR3 sequences; around 25% occur a single time. The ten most abundant clones make up approximately 35% of the sample. This clonotype was seen repeatedly, ten times or more. The target of this receptor is not known. No much larger clone is present one base from it, and per-base qualities are unavailable.

Material for sequencing was PBMCs, sequenced either directly or after in vitro stimulation (not recorded which). The sequence came from a human donor in good health (CMV status not recorded). Some clones in this sample may be carry-over from other donors' samples. This sequence uses TRBV7-6 and TRBJ2-2, with no reliable assignment of the D segment. The encoded CDR3 is CASSLSDTGELFF. Read as DNA, the sequence is TGTGCCAGCAGCTTATCAGACACCGGGGAGCTGTTTTTT.